The following is a T cell receptor (beta chain) sequence with its context. This clonotype was observed many times. The target of this receptor is not known. The sample holds no much larger clone one base away, and base qualities are not on file. Data came from an Illumina NovaSeq 6000. TCRalpha and TCRbeta cDNA libraries were constructed by 5'RACE with constant-segment primers, with sample barcodes and unique molecular identifiers being introduced. RNA was extracted from every sample with Trizol reagent. Amplification of the libraries took two PCR steps, and the second step added a second sample barcode plus Illumina TruSeq adapters. Libraries were sequenced on an Illumina NovaSeq with 2 x 150 bp paired-end reads. Processing in the source paper ran as follows. The reads were demultiplexed and collapsed into UMI-guided consensus sequences using migec v1.2.7. Using mixcr v2.1.11, UMI consensuses were aligned to TRA and TRB V and J templates and then assembled into clonotypes. A clonotype was counted as expanded or contracted only if both edgeR and NoisET called the change significant, with noise models trained on biological replicates. For edgeR calls, a false discovery rate-adjusted p below 0.01 and a log2 fold-change threshold of 1 were applied. PCA with hierarchical clustering of max-normalized trajectories of the 1000 most abundant clonotypes was used as exploratory dynamics analysis. The CD4 or CD8 phenotype of responding clones was assigned using the separately sequenced CD4+ and CD8+ repertoires. TCRdb reran the public reads through fastp at Q25 and MiXCR, keeping productive beta chains. CDR3 protein sequences are deduplicated, and each keeps its most common genes and DNA. The authors' filters were not applied to this entry. Here the sample has under 300,000 distinct CDR3 sequences; under 8.5% occur a single time. Of the sample, approximately 23% falls within the top ten clones.

PBMCs were isolated by Ficoll-Paque density gradient centrifugation. This entry is derived from a study of T-cell memory formation after mild COVID-19 (dated by TCRdb to the early 2020s). For the study in its entirety: Most TCR sequence clusters were specific to one of the two donors. Longitudinal TCRalpha and TCRbeta repertoire sequencing tracked T-cell clones expanding and contracting after mild COVID-19 in a couple of donors. Two young, previously healthy adult volunteers, one female and one male, were included in the cohort.

V lost 1 base and J lost 8 bases, and the count of bases not matched to a germline gene is 4. CDR3 length: 15 amino acids, cysteine to phenylalanine. Left in the record is the CDR3 DNA by itself, 45 bases read in frame from the first base. What the research found in general, with its limitations: Clones contracting from day 15 to 85 had balanced CD4/CD8 phenotypes, while a second wave expanding from day 15 to 37 was biased towards CD4+. Some responding clones were found in pre-infection memory, which suggests that pre-existing cross-reactive memory T cells took part in the SARS-CoV-2 response. SARS-CoV-2 specificity was not confirmed for the second-wave clones peaking on day 37. The study included only a couple of mild cases, and larger cohorts that include severe cases with pre-infection samples were judged to be necessary. Contracting CD4+ clones were located mainly in the CM and EM memory subsets, whereas CD8+ clones were found to be enriched in EMRA.

Recombination connected TRBV12-3 or TRBV12-4 to TRBJ1-6, with TRBD1 matching 8 junction bases. The sequenced sample was PBMCs or a T cell subset sorted from them (not recorded which). This sequence was found in a man between 18 and 35 years old who had mild COVID-19 (a few samples of this study predate the infection). The sample titles of this study are shuffled in the database, so cell type and time point are left out; the donor was told from shared clones. The CDR3 in this case is CASSLGDRTDSPLHF. The DNA is TGTGCCAGCAGTTTAGGGGACAGGACGGATTCACCCCTCCACTTT.